This T cell receptor (beta chain) is from a study of OX40 agonist ivuxolimab in advanced cancers. Study-level findings and limits: At 0.1 to 3.0 mg/kg and by week 6, CD4+ and CD8+ T cells in the blood had expanded clonally. Some of the nonresponding patients also showed low levels of normalized T-cell clonal expansion. On average, a greater number of expanded clones characterised CD8+ T cells relative to CD4+.

Some clones are missing from TCRdb's copy, which holds only in-frame ones; the method was immunoSEQ multiplex PCR. The data hold about 55,000 clones, with approximately 83% observed a single time. The germline CDR1 and CDR2 sequences are MGHRA and YSYEKL. CDR3 length equals 13 residues. V lost 1 base and J 10 bases, leaving 11 bases between the germline ends. About this clone itself: The antigen remains unidentified.

This receptor was identified in an adult with an advanced solid tumor such as melanoma, head and neck, liver or kidney cancer. The chain recombines TRBV4-1 with TRBJ2-4; no reliable D call. This specimen consisted of CD4+ or CD8+ T cells sorted from blood, obtained in a trial of the OX40 agonist ivuxolimab. The CDR3 region has the DNA TGCGCCAGCAGCCAAGGGCCCCCCCGAATTCAGTACTTC. Translated: CASSQGPPRIQYF.